One and the same sample provided the 8 T cell receptor beta chains below, sequenced in a study of control samples from healthy donors and cancer patients. Only in-frame clones appear in the TCRdb table, and some are missing; sequencing was by immunoSEQ multiplex PCR. Of about 79,000 clones listed, over 85% are singletons. The sample taken for sequencing was PBMCs. The source of these receptors is a woman aged 40 to 50 with lung cancer.

The rearrangement uses TRBV19 and TRBJ1-1; no firm D call. Looked up from germline, CDR1 is LNHDA and CDR2 is SQIVND (reference sequence). V was cut by 3 bases and J by 1 base, with 9 bases left in between. The CDR3 has 14 residues. DNA for the CDR3: TGTGCCAGTAGTATTATGACGGGGAACACTGAAGCTTTCTTT. Amino acids: CASSIMTGNTEAFF.

The chain joins TRBV7-2 to TRBJ1-2; no reliable D call. This CDR3 is built from 11 residues. In germline, CDR1 is SGHTA, CDR2 FQGNSA. With 4 bases removed from V and 3 bases from J, the gap between germline ends came to 3 bases. The CDR3 spells CASSSHYGYTF. The CDR3 region has the DNA TGTGCCAGCAGCTCCCACTATGGCTACACCTTC.

This clone has only one observation. This rearrangement joins TRBV2 to TRBJ2-7; TRBD1 matches 7 bases. V shed 6 bases, J shed 6 bases, and the junction held 8 bases outside the gene matches. Germline V gene data show CDR1 as SNHLY and CDR2 as FYNNEI. The CDR3 has 13 residues. The CDR3 DNA follows: TGTGCCAGCAGCAACGACAGGGTGGCCGAGCAGTACTTC. Its protein is CASSNDRVAEQYF.

The chain employs TRBV20-1 and TRBJ1-3; D ambiguous. The V end was cut by 6 bases, the J end by 4 bases, with 4 bases between. Germline CDR1 DFQATT, CDR2 SNEGSKA (reference sequence). The CDR3 is 10 residues long. CDR3 protein: CSAVGNTIYF. DNA for the CDR3: TGCAGTGCGGTGGGAAACACCATATATTTT.

This clone has only one observation. This chain uses TRBV2 with TRBJ1-3; the D is unclear. CDR3 length equals 16 residues. V was clipped by 1 base and J by 4 bases, with 14 bases between them. The germline V gene encodes CDR1 SNHLY and CDR2 FYNNEI. CDR3 in DNA: TGTGCCAGCAGTGAAGGGGTTTGGCTGAAGGGAAACACCATATATTTT. Translating it yields CASSEGVWLKGNTIYF. Full variable domain (remainder filled in from reference TRBV2 and TRBJ1-3): EPEVTQTPSHQVTQMGQEVILRCVPISNHLYFYWYRQILGQKVEFLVSFYNNEISEKSEIFDDQFSVERPDGSNFTLKIRSTKLEDSAMYFCASSEGVWLKGNTIYFGEGSWLTVV.

This chain joins TRBV7-9 and TRBJ1-4; D ambiguous. Germline-derived CDR1 and CDR2 are SEHNR and FQNEAQ (reference sequence). This CDR3 has 16 residues. V lost 6 bases, J lost 2 bases, and 16 bases lay in between. CDR3 bases: TGTGCCAGCAGTGCCCCCCGGGGAACTACTAATGAAAAACTGTTTTTT. Its translation: CASSAPRGTTNEKLFF.

The V call is TRBV5-4, the J call TRBJ2-7, with 11 nucleotides matching TRBD2. J lost 2 bases, V lost 2 bases, and 3 bases had no gene match. CDR1 is SGHNT, CDR2 YYREEE, per germline (reference sequence). The CDR3 extends over 15 amino acids. The DNA of the CDR3 is TGTGCCAGCAGCTTTCGGGGACTAGCGGCCTACGAGCAGTACTTC. As protein: CASSFRGLAAYEQYF.

This chain joins TRBV9 and TRBJ1-2; possible D gene TRBD1, 5 bases. Trimming stripped 0 bases from V and 3 bases from J, with 12 bases between. The CDR3 covers 15 residues. Germline-derived CDR1 and CDR2 are SGDLS and YYNGEE. For the CDR3, the DNA is TGTGCCAGCAGCGTAGGAGGGCAGGGATACTATGGCTACACCTTC. Protein: CASSVGGQGYYGYTF. The full variable domain, rest sourced from reference TRBV9 and TRBJ1-2, is DSGVTQTPKHLITATGQRVTLRCSPRSGDLSVYWYQQSLDQGLQFLIQYYNGEERAKGNILERFSAQQFPDLHSELNLSSLELGDSALYFCASSVGGQGYYGYTFGSGTRLTVV.